This T cell receptor (beta chain) was sequenced for a study of CD4 T cells in relation to SARS-CoV-2 and coronaviruses. Study-wide background: TCR beta CDR3s were sequenced after 10-day antigen culture of PBMCs. The study's findings and limits: Samples before the pandemic and after infection were not matched within any donor.

Comments on this clone: Its antigen is undetermined.

The length of the CDR3 is 18 residues. Germline values: CDR1 SGDLS, CDR2 YYNGEE. After removal of 4 bases from V and 1 base from J, the junction contained 13 bases not matched to a gene. Profiling relied on immunoSEQ multiplex PCR, and the TCRdb table lists in-frame clones only, not all of them. The sample lists about 36,000 clones, more than 60% occurring once. The material sequenced was memory CD4+ T cells from PBMCs, cultured in vitro. The source is an adult with COVID-19. The chain is built from TRBV9 and TRBJ2-7; 11 nucleotides agree with TRBD2. Written as DNA, the CDR3 is TGTGCCAGCAGCCCGTATGGGCTAGCGGGAGGAAGATCCTACGAGCAGTACTTC. Residues: CASSPYGLAGGRSYEQYF.